This TCR beta chain was identified during a study of vaccination and CD4 T cells after COVID-19. The treatment was: approximately 10-day PBMC culture with coronavirus spike peptide pools or control peptides (ViraFEST assay). This CDR3 is built from 16 residues. J gave up 2 bases and V 9 bases, and 11 bases lay outside the gene matches. In regard to this clonotype: Its antigen is not identified.

Sequencing of DNA taken from cultured CD4+ T cells relied on the Oncomine TCR Beta short-read assay. One entry per CDR3 protein, called by TCRdb with MiXCR from the PCR reads. This sample has about 13,000 distinct CDR3 sequences, with around 40% found just once. The specimen comprised CD4+ T cells from blood, cultured in vitro, sampled after SARS-CoV-2 vaccination. This TCR derives from a human donor who had recovered from COVID-19. The chain couples TRBV6-7 to TRBJ1-5; 9 nucleotides align to TRBD1. TRBV6-7 is known as an ORF, though its function is uncertain. Here the CDR3 DNA reads TGTGCCAGGAGGGAAACAGGGGGCTTGTGCAATCAGCCCCAGCATTTT. It encodes CARRETGGLCNQPQHF.